This TCR beta chain was obtained from a study of blood T cell repertoires in COVID-19. Overall study: Spain, Italy and the United States supplied samples that represented acute and convalescent COVID-19.

Original processing notes: Reference gene primer amplification in the assay estimated nucleated cell counts. Data came from immunoSEQ multiplex PCR; TCRdb stores just in-frame clones and leaves some out. The V and J calls and clone size were taken over from that table, and D and trimming were inferred from the DNA. The table lists about 280,000 clones, approximately 85% of them singletons. Trimming shortened V by 4 bases and J by 2 bases, and 9 bases separated the two germline ends. CDR1 is SGHTA and CDR2 is FQGNSA in the germline V gene. This CDR3 is built from 14 residues. The origin of this receptor is a man aged 50-60 years with active or convalescent COVID-19. Sequenced sample: peripheral blood. The V and J genes are TRBV7-2 and TRBJ1-3; unclear D gene. CDR3 sequence (DNA): TGTGCCAGCAGCTCTCCAGGTCCTGGAAACACCATATATTTT. This translates into CASSSPGPGNTIYF.